This TCR beta chain was sequenced during a study of T cells in Graves' hyperthyroidism and ophthalmopathy (dated by TCRdb to between 2018 and 2021). With respect to the entire study: Peripheral blood was collected at initial diagnosis, before any treatment. A discovery cohort of about a hundred patients, about 43 with Graves' ophthalmopathy and 57 with stable Graves' hyperthyroidism, was used to find distinguishing TCR V-J signatures. Prospective prediction of ophthalmopathy was tested in an independent validation cohort consisting of some 18 hyperthyroidism patients and some 16 patients who later progressed to ophthalmopathy. The 100 discovery patients were divided at random into training and test sets in a 7:3 ratio. In about 6 Graves' hyperthyroidism patients, the study also compared T-cell repertoires from thyroid tissue with T-cell repertoires from blood. After blood sampling, hyperthyroidism patients were treated with methimazole at a starting dose of 30 mg daily, and ophthalmopathy patients were treated with high-dose intravenous methylprednisolone. The paper describes TCR Vbeta CDR3 sequencing of 140 or so peripheral blood samples, made up of roughly 45 ophthalmopathy patients, over 70 hyperthyroidism patients and some 17 progressor patients.

This clonotype has ten or more counts. The antigen this receptor binds is unknown. Within one base of it there is no much larger clone, and no base qualities were kept. In the ophthalmopathy patients, disease was moderately to severely active, with a Clinical Activity Score of 3 or more, a NOSPECS grade of 4 or more, and a duration of less than 3 months. Any patient with an uncontrolled infection, another autoimmune disease, pregnancy or lactation was excluded. Diagnoses were established on the basis of clinical symptoms, serum thyroxine and TRAb, thyroid ultrasound, and orbital computed tomography. Ficoll-Paque density gradient centrifugation was used to isolate PBMCs from about 9.4 ml of fresh peripheral blood. Total RNA was extracted using Trizol reagent, and RNA quality was assessed on an Agilent 2100 Bioanalyzer. Broad study findings and their caveats: In validation, progression to ophthalmopathy was predicted by the model with approximately 67% sensitivity and 72% to 85% specificity, a median of roughly 6 months before onset. Sample size was not statistically predetermined, and investigators were not blinded to group allocation. Most expanded thyroid clonotypes (frequency above 0.001) were also detected in blood, a finding suggesting that blood repertoires may reflect thyroid immune responses. Ophthalmopathy was separated from stable hyperthyroidism by a 13 V-J signature model, with about 86% sensitivity and approximately 81% specificity obtained in cross-validation and 80%/75% obtained in testing.

The CDR3 measures 16 amino acids from cysteine to phenylalanine. Only the CDR3 DNA is retained, 48 bases long and in frame from the first base. V is cut back by 1 base and J by 1 base, with 2 bases in the junction unmatched. Amplification of TCR beta CDR3 regions was carried out from RNA transcripts. For the first round of RT-PCR on the TCR CDR3, the HTBI primer set was used together with the Qiagen OneStep RT-PCR kit. A second multiplex PCR round built the libraries, followed by size selection and purification. Sequencing of the libraries was done on an Illumina HiSeq2000 using paired-end 100 bp reads. As for the original processing: SOAPnuke was used to process the raw data, removing reads that contained adapters or uncalled bases, had a mean Phred below 15, or lacked an exact match to the constant primer or identifier. High-quality paired reads were merged using COPE v1.2.5, and each unique nucleotide sequence was defined as a clonotype. MiTCR v1.1 was used to align the clonotypes against IMGT TRBV, TRBD and TRBJ reference segments. The analysis included only V-J combinations with a frequency above 0.0001, which together covered 99% to 99.2% of the repertoires. The TCS score was defined as F50 (clonal expansion) divided by E x V (chaos), with BLOSUM62-based TCRdist calculated between CDR3 peptides within each V-J. Welch's t-statistics and random forest reduced approximately 520 V-J features to around 14, which were used in a naive Bayes classifier (R e1071). In-frame beta chains were kept once TCRdb had trimmed the public reads at Q25 with fastp and called clones with MiXCR. Entries that share a CDR3 protein sequence are merged under the most common genes and DNA. Here the V and J calls rest on TCRdb's processing, not on the authors' analysis. The sample yields about 350,000 distinct CDR3 sequences; around 18% were counted once. The ten largest clones represent about 14% of the sample.

The source of this sequence is a middle-aged woman with Graves' ophthalmopathy. The sequenced sample was blood. In this chain, TRBV12-3 or TRBV12-4 is recombined with TRBJ2-2, with 8 bases in between that match TRBD1. The nucleotide sequence is TGTGCCAGCAGTTTAGGACAGGGGAAGAACACCGGGGAGCTGTTTTTT. Translated, it gives CASSLGQGKNTGELFF.